Following are 25 T cell receptor beta chains from one sample sequenced in a study of blood T cell repertoires in COVID-19. Some clones are missing from TCRdb's copy, which holds only in-frame ones; the method was immunoSEQ multiplex PCR. This table holds 250,000 to 350,000 clones, about 85% found once. The specimen was peripheral blood. The receptors come from a man aged 18 to 35 with active or convalescent COVID-19.

This rearrangement joins TRBV9 to TRBJ2-1; D ambiguous. Germline CDR1 and CDR2: SGDLS and YYNGEE. Trimming took off 0 bases at V and 10 bases at J, with 11 bases between the two ends. The CDR3 loop spans 13 amino acids. The CDR3 spells CASSVGRLSEQFF. In DNA, the CDR3 is TGTGCCAGCAGCGTAGGTCGTCTTTCCGAGCAGTTCTTC.

The chain recombines TRBV15 with TRBJ1-6; possible D gene TRBD1, 5 bases. The germline V gene has CDR1 LNHNV and CDR2 YYDKDF (reference sequence). The CDR3 runs 15 residues. Trimming removed 0 bases at V and 14 bases at J, with 17 bases between. The CDR3 DNA reads as TGTGCCACCAGCAGAGAGGCGGGGGGTATGGTATCCCTCCACTTT. Amino acid sequence: CATSREAGGMVSLHF.

The V gene is TRBV4-1, the J gene TRBJ2-5; TRBD2 aligns across 14 bases. Germline V gene sequence: CDR1 MGHRA, CDR2 YSYEKL. The V segment lost 4 bases and the J segment 2 bases; nucleotides outside the gene matches: 3. The CDR3 is 16 amino acids. The CDR3 protein is CASSPGTSGRQETQYF. CDR3 bases: TGCGCCAGCAGCCCCGGGACTAGCGGGAGACAAGAGACCCAGTACTTC.

This chain connects TRBV12-3 or TRBV12-4 to TRBJ2-1; 10 nucleotides match TRBD1. The CDR3 length is 13 residues. Trimming took 6 bases from V and 6 from J; bases not matched to a gene: 2. CDR3 loop: CASRWDRGNEQFF. The CDR3 nucleotides are TGTGCCAGCAGATGGGACAGGGGCAATGAGCAGTTCTTC.

The gene calls are TRBV29-1 and TRBJ1-6, with no clear D. Trimming cost V 6 bases and J 0 bases, with 15 bases left between them. In germline, CDR1 is SQVTM, CDR2 ANQGSEA. The CDR3 covers 16 residues. CDR3: CSVQEAIGSYNSPLHF. CDR3 nucleotide sequence: TGCAGCGTCCAGGAGGCCATCGGCTCCTATAATTCACCCCTCCACTTT.

The gene calls are TRBV27 and TRBJ1-1; 9 bases align to TRBD1. Germline assignment: CDR1 MNHEY and CDR2 SMNVEV (reference sequence). After removal of 6 bases from V and 4 bases from J, the junction contained 12 bases not matched to a gene. The CDR3 has 16 residues. DNA of the CDR3: TGTGCCAGCAGCGACAGGGGGTCGATATGGAGCACTGAAGCTTTCTTT. It codes for CASSDRGSIWSTEAFF.

This chain joins TRBV5-1 and TRBJ2-7, with D perhaps TRBD1 (5 bases). Germline V lookup: CDR1 SGHRS, CDR2 YFSETQ. The CDR3 consists of 11 residues. With 10 bases removed from V and 9 bases from J, the gap between germline ends came to 17 bases. CDR3 protein: CAGVEGVVQYF. The CDR3 bases are TGCGCCGGAGTGGAAGGGGTAGTGCAGTACTTC.

This chain uses TRBV5-8 with TRBJ2-1; D remains ambiguous. Trimming took 4 bases from V and 8 from J, leaving 7 bases between them. The CDR3 is 11 amino acids. Germline CDR1 SGHTS, CDR2 YDEGEE. The CDR3 sequence is CASSRSHEQFF. DNA of the CDR3: TGTGCCAGCAGCCGTAGTCATGAGCAGTTCTTC.

This sequence joins TRBV11-2 and TRBJ2-1, with D perhaps matching TRBD2 (6 bases). Germline-derived CDR1 and CDR2 are SGHAT and FQNNGV. V was clipped by 1 base and J by 1 base, with 11 bases between them. The length of the CDR3 is 16 residues. The CDR3 nucleotides are TGTGCCAGCAGCTTAGTTGGCGGGACTTCCTACAATGAGCAGTTCTTC. Translated, it gives CASSLVGGTSYNEQFF.

The V and J genes are TRBV7-9 and TRBJ1-2; D remains ambiguous. CDR1 and CDR2 from the germline V gene are SEHNR and FQNEAQ (reference sequence). V lost 3 bases and J lost 3, with 11 bases in between. The CDR3 length is 14 residues. The CDR3 DNA follows: TGTGCCAGCAGCTTCAGTTTCGGGGACTATGGCTACACCTTC. Translating it yields CASSFSFGDYGYTF.

The table lists this clone with a few counts. The chain uses TRBV7-8 and TRBJ1-4; perhaps TRBD1 as D (6 bases). The CDR3 covers 18 residues. Germline V CDR1 and CDR2: SGHVS, FQNEAQ. V was clipped by 1 base and J by 3 bases, with 18 bases between them. This CDR3 is CASSLVRQGWSANEKLFF. In DNA, the CDR3 is TGTGCCAGCAGCTTAGTAAGGCAGGGGTGGAGTGCTAATGAAAAACTGTTTTTT.

The rearrangement uses TRBV21-1 and TRBJ1-5; the D segment call TRBD1 is taken from the table without a DNA check. TRBV21-1 is deemed a pseudogene. There are 15 residues in the CDR3. The CDR3 loop reads CASSKATGGNQPQHF. The CDR3 bases are TGTGCCAGCAGCAAAGCGACAGGGGGCAATCAGCCCCAGCATTTT.

The chain carries TRBV28 and TRBJ1-1, with D possibly being TRBD1 (6 bases). Germline values: CDR1 MDHEN, CDR2 SYDVKM. The CDR3 sequence is 14 residues long. The ends were cut back, 5 bases at V and 5 bases at J, with 15 bases in the middle. The CDR3 here is CASSPRGARTEAFF. CDR3 nucleotides: TGTGCCAGCAGTCCGCGGGGGGCGAGAACTGAAGCTTTCTTT.

The chain recombines TRBV5-4 with TRBJ1-3; tentatively, D is TRBD1 (6 bases). Trimming removed 4 bases at V and 2 bases at J, with 10 bases between. Germline assignment: CDR1 SGHNT and CDR2 YYREEE (reference sequence). This CDR3 has 14 residues. Here the CDR3 DNA reads TGTGCCAGCAGCAAGACAGGTACTGGAAACACCATATATTTT. It encodes CASSKTGTGNTIYF.

The chain links TRBV19 to TRBJ1-5; D is possibly TRBD1 (6 bases). The CDR3 loop spans 14 amino acids. Germline V gives CDR1 LNHDA, CDR2 SQIVND (reference sequence). The V end lost 7 bases, the J end lost 6 bases, and 16 bases lay between the germline ends. CDR3 sequence (DNA): TGTGCCAGTATACCAAGGCCAGGGGTTCAGCCCCAGCATTTT. As protein: CASIPRPGVQPQHF.

The rearrangement uses TRBV19 and TRBJ1-2; D perhaps matches TRBD1 (6 bases). Germline V gene data show CDR1 as LNHDA and CDR2 as SQIVND (reference sequence). V was shortened by 7 bases and J by 1 base, with 13 bases between the two germline ends. The CDR3 length is 14 residues. The CDR3 nucleotides read TGTGCCAGTACCGCCCAGGGGAATAACTATGGCTACACCTTC. It specifies CASTAQGNNYGYTF.

This chain joins TRBV2 and TRBJ1-2; TRBD1 matches at 8 bases. The germline V gene has CDR1 SNHLY and CDR2 FYNNEI. The J segment lost 4 bases and the V segment lost 6 bases, leaving 13 bases of the junction unmatched. CDR3 length equals 16 residues. The CDR3 is CASRGQGAHEGYGYTF. For the CDR3, the DNA is TGTGCCAGCAGGGGGCAGGGGGCCCACGAAGGCTATGGCTACACCTTC.

V and J are TRBV28 and TRBJ2-1; 11 bases are shared with TRBD2. Looked up from germline, CDR1 is MDHEN and CDR2 is SYDVKM. This CDR3 has 16 amino acids. Trimming removed 5 bases from V and 6 bases from J; junction bases left unmatched: 9. CDR3 sequence reads: CASSGGLAGGVNEQFF. In DNA, the CDR3 is TGTGCCAGCAGTGGGGGGCTAGCGGGAGGTGTCAATGAGCAGTTCTTC.

V and J are TRBV7-2 and TRBJ1-1, with a tentative D call TRBD1 (5 bases). CDR1 and CDR2 from the germline V gene are SGHTA and FQGNSA. This CDR3 has 15 residues. V lost 1 base, J lost 0 bases, and 9 bases lay in between. In DNA form, the CDR3 reads TGTGCCAGCAGCTTAGAGGCAGGGCTGAACACTGAAGCTTTCTTT. This gives the protein CASSLEAGLNTEAFF.

CDR3 DNA: TGTGCCAGCAGTAACAGGGGCAGCTATGGCTACACCTTC. This encodes CASSNRGSYGYTF. The chain recombines TRBV6-5 with TRBJ1-2; 7 nucleotides line up with TRBD1. Germline loops: CDR1 MNHEY, CDR2 SVGAGI. The J segment lost 4 bases and the V segment lost 5 bases, leaving 4 bases of the junction unmatched. This CDR3 has 13 amino acids.

This clone occurred a few times. This sequence joins TRBV5-4 and TRBJ1-1; the D gene is possibly TRBD1 (5 bases). CDR1 is SGHNT and CDR2 is YYREEE in the germline V gene (reference sequence). The CDR3 has 13 amino acids. Between the trimmed V and J ends, which lost 4 bases and 4 bases, there was a span of 11 bases. The CDR3 sequence is CASSATGGTEAFF. Written as DNA, the CDR3 is TGTGCCAGCAGCGCGACCGGGGGCACTGAAGCTTTCTTT. The full variable domain, in which reference TRBV5-4 and TRBJ1-1 provide the parts outside the CDR3, is ETGVTQSPTHLIKTRGQQVTLRCSSQSGHNTVSWYQQALGQGPQFIFQYYREEENGRGNFPPRFSGLQFPNYSSELNVNALELDDSALYLCASSATGGTEAFFGQGTRLTVV.

The chain joins TRBV10-2 to TRBJ1-1; D might be TRBD1 (6 bases). Germline lookup yields CDR1 WSHSY and CDR2 SAAADI. The CDR3 consists of 13 residues. Trimming removed 8 bases from V and 4 bases from J, with 14 bases in between. The DNA of the CDR3 is TGCGCCAGCCACACTTTCAGGGGCACTGAAGCTTTCTTT. It encodes CASHTFRGTEAFF.

The sample holds a few counts of this clone. The identical CDR3 is also encoded by other nucleotide sequences in the sample. This chain uses TRBV7-2 with TRBJ1-1; D not certain. The CDR3 spans 13 residues. Germline assignment: CDR1 SGHTA and CDR2 FQGNSA. V was cut by 3 bases and J by 1 base, with 6 bases left in between. The CDR3 region has the DNA TGTGCCAGCAGCTTTTCAGGGAACACTGAAGCTTTCTTT. As protein: CASSFSGNTEAFF.

The V gene is TRBV5-1, the J gene TRBJ2-5; TRBD2 agrees at 7 bases. The CDR3 sequence is 14 residues long. Germline assignment: CDR1 SGHRS and CDR2 YFSETQ. V gave up 2 bases and J gave up 2 bases; unmatched junction bases: 3. The CDR3 reads CASSLTSAQETQYF. In nucleotides, the CDR3 is TGCGCCAGCAGCTTAACTAGCGCTCAAGAGACCCAGTACTTC.

This chain connects TRBV9 to TRBJ1-1, with 8 bases that match TRBD1. With V trimmed by 0 bases and J by 5 bases, 9 bases remained unmatched. Germline V gene lookup returns CDR1 SGDLS and CDR2 YYNGEE. This CDR3 has 16 residues. CDR3 in DNA: TGTGCCAGCAGCGTAGTCGGTCAGGGGGCGCATACTGAAGCTTTCTTT. It encodes CASSVVGQGAHTEAFF.